This T cell receptor (beta chain) was sequenced for a study of Graves' ophthalmopathy and Graves' hyperthyroidism. Overall study findings and caveats: The model predicted ophthalmopathy progression with around 70% sensitivity and approximately 72% specificity.

From RNA, the CDR3 regions of TCR beta chains were amplified and sequenced. The first-round RT-PCR employed HTBI primers together with the Qiagen OneStep RT-PCR kit. A multiplex PCR was then performed as the second round. TCRdb itself ran the multiplex PCR reads through MiXCR, one entry per CDR3 protein. The sample records 200,000 to 250,000 distinct CDR3 sequences, around 42% being singletons. Note on this clonotype: The antigen is undetermined.

CAS ≥3, NOSPECS ≥4, moderate-to-severe activity and duration under 3 months marked donors with ophthalmopathy. Diagnoses were established from clinical symptoms, serum thyroxine, TRAb, thyroid ultrasound and orbital computed tomography. Fresh peripheral blood, around 10 ml, was the PBMC source. Germline lookup yields CDR1 MNHNY and CDR2 SVGAGI (reference sequence). V dropped 4 bases and J dropped 4; count of bases not matched to a gene: 7. The CDR3 has 15 amino acids. Sequences were obtained from peripheral blood. The TCR sequence derives from an adult man with Graves' ophthalmopathy. The chain uses TRBV6-6 and TRBJ2-7; TRBD2 aligns across 10 bases. The DNA for the CDR3 is TGTGCCAGCAGTTGCGCTAGCGGGAGTGAGTACGAGCAGTACTTC. This sequence encodes CASSCASGSEYEQYF.